A single sample gave rise to the 13 T cell receptor beta chains below, sequenced in a study of OX40 agonist ivuxolimab in advanced cancers. Using immunoSEQ multiplex PCR, the repertoire was profiled, and TCRdb retains in-frame clones only, with some absent. Among about 14,000 clones listed, around 82% were seen once. The sample consisted of CD4+ or CD8+ T cells sorted from blood, taken in a trial of the OX40 agonist ivuxolimab. The receptors come from an adult with an advanced solid tumor such as melanoma, head and neck, liver or kidney cancer.

The chain couples TRBV6-5 to TRBJ1-5, with 9 bases that match TRBD1. CDR3 length: 14 residues. Per the germline V gene, CDR1 is MNHEY and CDR2 is SVGAGI. After removal of 6 bases from V and 2 bases from J, the junction contained 2 bases not matched to a gene. The CDR3 coding sequence is TGTGCCAGCAGCCGGACAGGGGGCAATCAGCCCCAGCATTTT. This translates into CASSRTGGNQPQHF.

This chain uses TRBV7-3 with TRBJ1-4; weak D call: TRBD1 (5 bases). Germline values: CDR1 SGHTA, CDR2 FQGTGA. The V end lost 4 bases, the J end lost 11 bases, and 20 bases lay between the germline ends. The CDR3 length is 15 residues. DNA for the CDR3: TGTGCCAGCAGCTCGGACCTCTCGCCAAGGGGTAAACTGTTTTTT. This sequence encodes CASSSDLSPRGKLFF.

This chain links TRBV7-9 with TRBJ2-5; D is undetermined. CDR3 length: 14 residues. V lost 6 bases, J lost 1 base, and 12 bases lay in between. Looked up from germline, CDR1 is SEHNR and CDR2 is FQNEAQ (reference sequence). CDR3: CASSSESRQETQYF. The CDR3 DNA reads as TGTGCCAGCAGTTCTGAAAGTCGCCAAGAGACCCAGTACTTC. Filled out from reference TRBV7-9 and TRBJ2-5, the complete variable domain reads DTGVSQNPRHKITKRGQNVTFRCDPISEHNRLYWYRQTLGQGPEFLTYFQNEAQLEKSRLLSDRFSAERPKGSFSTLEIQRTEQGDSAMYLCASSSESRQETQYFGPGTRLLVL.

On this clone: Germline and junction disagree at one end, which may indicate a read error. This sequence joins TRBV10-3 and TRBJ2-1; D not resolved. Germline V gene data show CDR1 as ENHRY and CDR2 as SYGVKD. The CDR3 covers 15 residues. CDR3 sequence: CASSDHTLSSSEQFF. The CDR3 nucleotides read TGTGCCAGCAGTGACCATACACTAAGCAGTAGTGAGCAGTTCTTC.

The CDR3 DNA sequence: TGTGCCAGCAGTGAGATCCTCTACGAGCAGTACTTC. This codes for CASSEILYEQYF. The chain combines TRBV2 with TRBJ2-7; D is unresolved. The length of the CDR3 is 12 residues. The V end was cut by 3 bases, the J end by 3 bases, with 6 bases between. Germline CDR1 SNHLY, CDR2 FYNNEI.

This chain joins TRBV11-1 and TRBJ2-7; unclear D gene. Germline V gene sequence: CDR1 SGHAT, CDR2 FQDESV (reference sequence). CDR3 length: 12 amino acids. V lost 2 bases and J lost 2, with 4 bases in between. The CDR3 here is CASSLRAYEQYF. CDR3 DNA: TGTGCCAGCAGCTTACGGGCCTACGAGCAGTACTTC.

The rearrangement uses TRBV7-9 and TRBJ2-5; TRBD1 aligns across 7 bases. CDR1 is SEHNR, CDR2 FQNEAQ, per germline (reference sequence). The trim removed 5 bases at V and 2 bases at J, leaving 8 bases unmatched. The CDR3 runs to 15 residues. The CDR3 loop reads CASSLRQGVQETQYF. The CDR3 DNA sequence: TGTGCCAGCAGCCTCAGACAGGGCGTTCAAGAGACCCAGTACTTC.

The V call is TRBV4-3, the J call TRBJ2-1; 11 bases align to TRBD2. The germline V gene encodes CDR1 LGHNA and CDR2 YSLEER. The junction had 8 bases not matched to a gene; V was cut back by 4 bases and J by 0 bases. The CDR3 is 18 residues long. CDR3 amino acids: CASSPGTSGMNSYNEQFF. The DNA for the CDR3 is TGCGCCAGCAGCCCGGGGACTAGCGGTATGAACTCCTACAATGAGCAGTTCTTC.

This clone is medium-sized (0.01 to 0.1%). V usage is TRBV6-1 and J usage is TRBJ2-3; 13 nucleotides align to TRBD2. This CDR3 has 15 residues. The germline gives CDR1 MNHNS, CDR2 SASEGT. V shed 3 bases and J 4 bases; nucleotides not matched to a gene: 1. This chain's CDR3 is CASSETSGRSDTQYF. In DNA form, the CDR3 reads TGTGCCAGCAGTGAGACTAGCGGGAGGTCAGATACGCAGTATTTT.

For the CDR3, the DNA is TGTGCCAGCAGCGTAGGTGGCGGGATGAGGAGATACAATGAGCAGTTCTTC. It encodes CASSVGGGMRRYNEQFF. The chain is built from TRBV9 and TRBJ2-1; weak D call: TRBD2 (6 bases). This CDR3 has 17 residues. CDR1 and CDR2 (germline): SGDLS, YYNGEE. Trimming cost V 0 bases and J 4 bases, with 17 bases left between them.

This clone was observed a single time. The chain employs TRBV27 and TRBJ2-3; no firm D call. The ends were cut back, 5 bases at V and 1 base at J, with 19 bases in the middle. CDR3 length: 17 residues. Looked up from germline, CDR1 is MNHEY and CDR2 is SMNVEV (reference sequence). CDR3 region: CASSLMPGRIRTDTQYF. CDR3 bases: TGTGCCAGCAGTCTAATGCCCGGACGGATCCGCACAGATACGCAGTATTTT.

V usage is TRBV19 and J usage is TRBJ2-2, with 12 bases that match TRBD2. The CDR3 runs 19 residues. V was pared by 4 bases and J by 7 bases, with 16 bases of the junction left unmatched. The germline V gene encodes CDR1 LNHDA and CDR2 SQIVND (reference sequence). As DNA, the CDR3 is TGTGCCAGTAGTAAAGGGCCAGGACTAGCGGGGCTGCGGGGCGGGGAGCTGTTTTTT. The encoded protein is CASSKGPGLAGLRGGELFF.

This clone was counted only a few times. J is TRBJ2-1 and V is TRBV4-2; TRBD2 aligns across 12 bases. CDR1 is LGHNA and CDR2 is YNFKEQ in the germline V gene. The CDR3 covers 16 residues. Trimming cost V 0 bases and J 4 bases; bases outside gene matches: 1. DNA for the CDR3: TGTGCCAGCAGCCAAGAAGGGACTAGCGGGTACAATGAGCAGTTCTTC. Its protein is CASSQEGTSGYNEQFF.